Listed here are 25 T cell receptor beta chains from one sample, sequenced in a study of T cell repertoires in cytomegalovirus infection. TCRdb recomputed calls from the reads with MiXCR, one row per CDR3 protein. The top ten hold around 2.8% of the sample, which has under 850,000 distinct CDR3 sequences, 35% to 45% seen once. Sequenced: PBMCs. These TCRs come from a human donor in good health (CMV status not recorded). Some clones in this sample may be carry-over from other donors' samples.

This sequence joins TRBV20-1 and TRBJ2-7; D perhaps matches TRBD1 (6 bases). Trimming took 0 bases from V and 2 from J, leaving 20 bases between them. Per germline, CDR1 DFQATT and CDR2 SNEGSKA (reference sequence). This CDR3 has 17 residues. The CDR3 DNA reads TGCAGTGCTAGAGATAGTATCCTCGGACAGACTGCCTACGAGCAGTACTTC. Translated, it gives CSARDSILGQTAYEQYF.

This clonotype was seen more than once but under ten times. The chain's CDR3 is CSAYRGLYEQYF. The CDR3 DNA reads as TGCAGTGCTTACAGGGGGCTTTACGAGCAGTACTTC. This sequence joins TRBV20-1 and TRBJ2-7; TRBD1 agrees at 9 bases. Germline V gene lookup returns CDR1 DFQATT and CDR2 SNEGSKA (reference sequence). Trimming at V came to 5 bases and at J to 4 bases, leaving 3 bases not matched to a gene. This CDR3 has 12 residues.

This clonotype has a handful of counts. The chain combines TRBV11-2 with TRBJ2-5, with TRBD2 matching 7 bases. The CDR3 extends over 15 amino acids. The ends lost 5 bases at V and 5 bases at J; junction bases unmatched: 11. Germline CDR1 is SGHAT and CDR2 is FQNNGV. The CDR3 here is CASSLQPGGGETQYF. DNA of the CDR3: TGTGCCAGCAGCCTCCAACCGGGAGGTGGTGAGACCCAGTACTTC.

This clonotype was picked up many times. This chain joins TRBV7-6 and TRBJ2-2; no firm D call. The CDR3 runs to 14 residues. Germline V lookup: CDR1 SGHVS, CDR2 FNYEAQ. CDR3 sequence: CVTSLNPNTGELFF. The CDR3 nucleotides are TGTGTAACGTCGCTAAATCCGAACACCGGGGAGCTGTTTTTT.

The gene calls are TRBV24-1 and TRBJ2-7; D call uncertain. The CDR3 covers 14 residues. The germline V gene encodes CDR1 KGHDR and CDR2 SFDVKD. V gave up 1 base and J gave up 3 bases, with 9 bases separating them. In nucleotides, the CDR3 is TGTGCCACCAGTGATTTAAGTGTAGGCTACGAGCAGTACTTC. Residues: CATSDLSVGYEQYF.

The CDR3: CASSGAGELFF. The DNA of the CDR3 is TGTGCCAGCAGTGGAGCCGGGGAGCTGTTTTTT. The rearrangement links TRBV6-6 to TRBJ2-2; unclear D gene. The CDR3 sequence is 11 residues long. Germline loops: CDR1 MNHNY, CDR2 SVGAGI (reference sequence). The V end was cut by 5 bases, the J end by 6 bases, with 4 bases between.

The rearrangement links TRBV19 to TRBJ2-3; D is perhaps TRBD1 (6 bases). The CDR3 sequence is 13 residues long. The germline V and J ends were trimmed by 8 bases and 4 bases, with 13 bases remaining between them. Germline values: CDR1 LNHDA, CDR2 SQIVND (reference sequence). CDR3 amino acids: CASSIRGSDTQYF. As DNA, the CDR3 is TGTGCCAGTTCCATCAGGGGATCAGATACGCAGTATTTT.

The CDR3 is CASSADPIAGGKNEQFF. DNA of the CDR3: TGTGCCAGCAGCGCTGACCCAATAGCGGGGGGGAAGAATGAGCAGTTCTTC. The chain links TRBV6-1 to TRBJ2-1; 11 nucleotides line up with TRBD2. This CDR3 spans 17 amino acids. Trimming at V came to 6 bases and at J to 7 bases, leaving 14 bases not matched to a gene. From germline, CDR1 is MNHNS and CDR2 SASEGT.

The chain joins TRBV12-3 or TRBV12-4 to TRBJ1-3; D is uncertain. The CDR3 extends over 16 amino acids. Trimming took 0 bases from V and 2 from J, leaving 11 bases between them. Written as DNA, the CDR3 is TGTGCCAGCAGTTTAGCGATGGGTGAGACTGGAAACACCATATATTTT. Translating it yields CASSLAMGETGNTIYF.

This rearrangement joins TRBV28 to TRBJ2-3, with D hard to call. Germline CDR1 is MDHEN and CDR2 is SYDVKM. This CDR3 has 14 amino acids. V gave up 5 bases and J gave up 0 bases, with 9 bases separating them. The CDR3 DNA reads TGTGCCAGCAGTGTCGCCACTAGCACAGATACGCAGTATTTT. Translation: CASSVATSTDTQYF. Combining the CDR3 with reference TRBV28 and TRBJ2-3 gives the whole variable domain DVKVTQSSRYLVKRTGEKVFLECVQDMDHENMFWYRQDPGLGLRLIYFSYDVKMKEKGDIPEGYSVSREKKERFSLILESASTNQTSMYLCASSVATSTDTQYFGPGTRLTVL.

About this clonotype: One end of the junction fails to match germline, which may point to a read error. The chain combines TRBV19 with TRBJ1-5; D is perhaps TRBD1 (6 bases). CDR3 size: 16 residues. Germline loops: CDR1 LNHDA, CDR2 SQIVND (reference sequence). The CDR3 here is CAISIKASGVNQPQHF. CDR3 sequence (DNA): TGTGCCATTAGTATTAAAGCCTCAGGGGTGAATCAGCCCCAGCATTTT.

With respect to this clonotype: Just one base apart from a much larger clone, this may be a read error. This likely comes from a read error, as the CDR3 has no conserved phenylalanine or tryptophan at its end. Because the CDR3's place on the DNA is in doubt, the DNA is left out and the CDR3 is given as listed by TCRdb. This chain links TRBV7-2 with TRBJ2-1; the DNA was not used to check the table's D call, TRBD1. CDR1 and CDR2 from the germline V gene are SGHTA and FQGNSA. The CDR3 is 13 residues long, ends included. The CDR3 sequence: CASSLTGGDRGSL.

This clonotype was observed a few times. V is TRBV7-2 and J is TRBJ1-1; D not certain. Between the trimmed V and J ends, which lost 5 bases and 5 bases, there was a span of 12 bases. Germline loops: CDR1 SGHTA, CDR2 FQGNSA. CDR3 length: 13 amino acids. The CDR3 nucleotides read TGTGCCAGCAGCCGATTGTGGGCGACTGAAGCTTTCTTT. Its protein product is CASSRLWATEAFF.

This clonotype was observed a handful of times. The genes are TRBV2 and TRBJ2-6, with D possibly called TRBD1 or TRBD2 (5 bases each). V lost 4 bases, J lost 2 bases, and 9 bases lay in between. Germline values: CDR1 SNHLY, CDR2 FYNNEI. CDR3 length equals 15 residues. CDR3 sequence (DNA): TGTGCCAGCAGTGGGGGGTCCCCTGGGGCCAACGTCCTGACTTTC. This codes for CASSGGSPGANVLTF.

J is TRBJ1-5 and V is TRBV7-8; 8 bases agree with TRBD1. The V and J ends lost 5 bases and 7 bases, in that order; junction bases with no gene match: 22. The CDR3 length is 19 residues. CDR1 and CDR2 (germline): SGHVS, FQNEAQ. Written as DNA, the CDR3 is TGTGCCAGCAGCCGAACGACAGGGGACACATTCTCTTTAAACCAGCCCCAGCATTTT. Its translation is CASSRTTGDTFSLNQPQHF.

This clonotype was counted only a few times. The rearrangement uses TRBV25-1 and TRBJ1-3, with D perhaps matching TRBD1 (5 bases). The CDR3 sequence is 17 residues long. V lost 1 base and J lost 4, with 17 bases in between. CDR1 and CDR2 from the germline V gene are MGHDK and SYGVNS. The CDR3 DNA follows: TGTGCCAGCAGTGAATTGGCAGGGCTAGTTGGAGGAAACACCATATATTTT. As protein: CASSELAGLVGGNTIYF.

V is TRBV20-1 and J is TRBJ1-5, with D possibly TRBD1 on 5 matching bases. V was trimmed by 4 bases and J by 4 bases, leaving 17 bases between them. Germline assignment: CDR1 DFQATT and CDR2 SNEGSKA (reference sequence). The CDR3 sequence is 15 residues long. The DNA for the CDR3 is TGCAGTGCTATTGATCCTACAGGTGTTAATCAGCCCCAGCATTTT. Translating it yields CSAIDPTGVNQPQHF.

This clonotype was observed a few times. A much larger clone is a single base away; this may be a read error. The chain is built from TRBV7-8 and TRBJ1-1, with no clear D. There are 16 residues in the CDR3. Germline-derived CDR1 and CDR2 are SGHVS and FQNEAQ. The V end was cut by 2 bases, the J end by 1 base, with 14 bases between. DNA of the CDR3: TGTGCCAGCAGCTTAACCCCAGTCGGAGAGAACACTGAAGCTTTCTTT. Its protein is CASSLTPVGENTEAFF.

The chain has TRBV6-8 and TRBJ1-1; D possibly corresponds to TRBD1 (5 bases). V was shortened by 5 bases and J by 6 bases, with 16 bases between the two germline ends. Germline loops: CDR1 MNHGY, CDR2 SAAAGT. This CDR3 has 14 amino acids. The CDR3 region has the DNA TGTGCCAGCAGTACGGACATGAAGGTCCCTGAAGCTTTCTTT. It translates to CASSTDMKVPEAFF.

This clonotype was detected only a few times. CDR3 nucleotide sequence: TGTGCCAGCAGCTTAGGGGTGCTCAACTACGAGCAGTACTTC. This translates into CASSLGVLNYEQYF. This chain joins TRBV7-2 and TRBJ2-7; D is uncertain. Trimming pared 1 base from V and 3 bases from J, leaving 10 bases between. CDR3 length: 14 residues. CDR1 SGHTA and CDR2 FQGNSA come from the germline V gene.

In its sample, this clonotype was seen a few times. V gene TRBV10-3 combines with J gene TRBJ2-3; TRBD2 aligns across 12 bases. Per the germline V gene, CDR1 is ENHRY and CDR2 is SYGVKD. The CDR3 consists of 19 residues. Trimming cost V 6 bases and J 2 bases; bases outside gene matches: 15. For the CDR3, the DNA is TGTGCCATCAGCTCCCCGACTAGCGGGGGACAACCATACACAGATACGCAGTATTTT. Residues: CAISSPTSGGQPYTDTQYF.

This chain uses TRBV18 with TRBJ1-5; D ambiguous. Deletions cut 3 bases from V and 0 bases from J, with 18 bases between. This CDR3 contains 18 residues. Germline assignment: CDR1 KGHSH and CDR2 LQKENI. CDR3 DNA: TGTGCCAGCTCACCTCGGATCCGAGGCGGGTATAGCAATCAGCCCCAGCATTTT. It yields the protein CASSPRIRGGYSNQPQHF.

The CDR3 spells CATAGTPTGELFF. The CDR3 DNA is TGTGCCACTGCGGGGACACCAACCGGGGAGCTGTTTTTT. V usage is TRBV24-1 and J usage is TRBJ2-2, with D tentatively TRBD1 or TRBD2 (6 bases each). Between the trimmed V and J ends, which lost 10 bases and 5 bases, there was a span of 13 bases. The CDR3 has 13 amino acids. From germline, CDR1 is KGHDR and CDR2 SFDVKD.

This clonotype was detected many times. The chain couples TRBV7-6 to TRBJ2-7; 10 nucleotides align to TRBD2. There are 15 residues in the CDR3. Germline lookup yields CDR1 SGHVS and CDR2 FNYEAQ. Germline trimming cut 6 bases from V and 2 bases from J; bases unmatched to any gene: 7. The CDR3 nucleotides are TGTGCCAGCAGTCGCCTAGCGGGGGATACCTACGAGCAGTACTTC. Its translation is CASSRLAGDTYEQYF.

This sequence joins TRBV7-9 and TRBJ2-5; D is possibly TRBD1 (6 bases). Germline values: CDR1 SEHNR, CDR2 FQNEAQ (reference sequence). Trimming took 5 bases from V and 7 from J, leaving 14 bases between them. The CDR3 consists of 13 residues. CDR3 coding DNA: TGTGCCAGCAGCCCCCGGGACACATGGACCCAGTACTTC. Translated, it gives CASSPRDTWTQYF.